Presented here are 5 T cell receptor beta chains from one specimen sequenced in a study of T cell repertoires in cytomegalovirus infection. TCRdb reanalysed the reads using MiXCR and keeps one entry per CDR3 protein. The profile shows fewer than 550,000 distinct CDR3 sequences, around 27% of them singletons. The sample consisted of PBMCs. The receptors derive from a human donor in good health (CMV status not recorded). Some clones in this sample may be carry-over from other donors' samples.

This clonotype occurred a few times. The chain has TRBV7-9 and TRBJ2-1; TRBD2 agrees at 7 bases. V dropped 5 bases and J dropped 7; count of bases not matched to a gene: 11. The CDR3 sequence is 15 residues long. The germline V gene encodes CDR1 SEHNR and CDR2 FQNEAQ (reference sequence). The CDR3 DNA sequence: TGTGCCAGCAGCCCCGCCGGGACGGGGGGTAATGAGCAGTTCTTC. This encodes CASSPAGTGGNEQFF.

The chain has TRBV6-5 and TRBJ1-2; D not resolved. The CDR3 loop spans 16 amino acids. Germline-derived CDR1 and CDR2 are MNHEY and SVGAGI. The ends were cut back, 6 bases at V and 2 bases at J, with 19 bases in the middle. This CDR3 reads CASSLDSKGLNYGYTF. CDR3 DNA sequence: TGTGCCAGCAGCCTGGACTCGAAAGGGCTCAACTATGGCTACACCTTC.

This chain uses TRBV30 with TRBJ2-2, with a tentative D call TRBD1 (6 bases). The CDR3 has 18 amino acids. Trimming shortened V by 0 bases and J by 3 bases, and 20 bases separated the two germline ends. Per the germline V gene, CDR1 is GTSNPN and CDR2 is SVGIG (reference sequence). CDR3 sequence reads: CAWSVHRQGYPDTGELFF. DNA of the CDR3: TGTGCCTGGAGTGTACATCGTCAGGGGTACCCTGACACCGGGGAGCTGTTTTTT.

The chain has TRBV7-6 and TRBJ2-1; TRBD1 matches at 9 bases. V gave up 2 bases and J gave up 7 bases; unmatched junction bases: 9. This CDR3 comprises 16 residues. CDR1 is SGHVS, CDR2 FNYEAQ, per germline. This CDR3 is CASSLPGTGNRNEQFF. For the CDR3, the DNA is TGTGCCAGCAGCTTACCCGGGACAGGGAATAGAAATGAGCAGTTCTTC.

This clonotype came up once. The V and J genes are TRBV5-6 and TRBJ1-2; no reliable D call. This CDR3 is 16 amino acids long. Germline CDR1 reads SGHDT; CDR2 reads YYEEEE. Trimming pared 4 bases from V and 0 bases from J, leaving 16 bases between. Written as DNA, the CDR3 is TGTGCCAGCAGCCCAATTCAGAAAAAATCTAACTATGGCTACACCTTC. Translation: CASSPIQKKSNYGYTF.